This is a list of T cell receptor beta chains from one sample in a study of shared T cell receptors in the human thymus. Clones were sequenced by immunoSEQ multiplex PCR, and TCRdb holds only the in-frame ones, with some missing. Seen here are about 500,000 clones, roughly 74% observed once, and the top ten hold around 0.013%. This sample also appeared in a second study, on human thymus T cells.

Source material: thymocytes. These receptors all stem from a boy younger than two with a congenital heart defect. CDR3s include the opening cysteine and the closing phenylalanine or tryptophan. A D gene is named only where the DNA matches it firmly. For some rows the clone size is stated as once, few or many, or as a class when expanded; others skip it.

abundance	d_gene	v_gene	j_gene	CDR3aa	CDR3nt
NA	NA	TRBV25-1	TRBJ2-3	CASSELKSGGGGDTQYF	TGTGCCAGCAGTGAATTAAAGAGCGGAGGGGGCGGAGATACGCAGTATTTT
NA	TRBD1	TRBV19	TRBJ1-5	CATATFPTGGGNQPQHF	TGTGCCACCGCGACCTTCCCGACAGGGGGTGGCAATCAGCCCCAGCATTTT
once	NA	TRBV19	TRBJ2-3	CASRAPSTDTQYF	TGTGCCAGTAGGGCTCCTAGCACAGATACGCAGTATTTT
NA	NA	TRBV7-2	TRBJ1-1	CASSRPRAGRRTEAFF	TGTGCCAGCAGCCGTCCCCGAGCGGGCCGGAGAACTGAAGCTTTCTTT
NA	TRBD1	TRBV5-4	TRBJ1-4	CASSPGTGGDEKLFF	TGTGCCAGCAGCCCCGGGACAGGGGGCGATGAAAAACTGTTTTTT
once	NA	TRBV7-9	TRBJ2-7	CASSLRGREQYF	TGTGCCAGCAGCTTAAGGGGCAGGGAGCAGTACTTC
few	NA	TRBV7-2	TRBJ2-3	CASSLEAEAPTDTQYF	TGTGCCAGCAGCTTAGAAGCGGAAGCCCCCACAGATACGCAGTATTTT
NA	TRBD2	TRBV4-3	TRBJ2-3	CASSQKRESTDTQYF	TGCGCCAGCAGCCAGAAGCGGGAGAGCACAGATACGCAGTATTTT
few	TRBD2	TRBV7-2	TRBJ2-1	CASSLGTSGTSYNEQFF	TGTGCCAGCAGCTTAGGGACTAGCGGAACTTCCTACAATGAGCAGTTCTTC
NA	TRBD2	TRBV29-1	TRBJ2-1	CSVEDRLAGKPNEQFF	TGCAGCGTTGAAGACCGACTAGCGGGGAAACCTAATGAGCAGTTCTTC
NA	TRBD2	TRBV20-1	TRBJ2-1	CPSASGDEQFF	TGCCCCTCCGCTAGCGGAGATGAGCAGTTCTTC
NA	NA	TRBV20-1	TRBJ2-3	CSAQGDTQYF	TGCAGTGCTCAGGGAGATACGCAGTATTTT